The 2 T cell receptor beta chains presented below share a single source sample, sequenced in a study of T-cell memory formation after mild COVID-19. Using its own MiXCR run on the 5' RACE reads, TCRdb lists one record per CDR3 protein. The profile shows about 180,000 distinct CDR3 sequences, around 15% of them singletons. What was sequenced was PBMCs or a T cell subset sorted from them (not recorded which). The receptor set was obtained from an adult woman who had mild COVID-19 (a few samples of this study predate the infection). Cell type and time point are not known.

The CDR3 DNA is TGCAGCGTCGGGGACAGAAAAGGCTACTACACTGAAGCTTTCTTT. Amino acids: CSVGDRKGYYTEAFF. The chain uses TRBV29-1 and TRBJ1-1, with 7 bases identical to TRBD1. The length of the CDR3 is 15 residues. With 6 bases clipped from V and 3 bases from J, the junction kept 13 bases outside the gene matches. The V gene's germline CDR1 is SQVTM and CDR2 ANQGSEA. Full variable domain (missing parts from reference TRBV29-1 and TRBJ1-1): SAVISQKPSRDICQRGTSLTIQCQVDSQVTMMFWYRQQPGQSLTLIATANQGSEATYESGFVIDKFPISRPNLTFSTLTVSNMSPEDSSIYLCSVGDRKGYYTEAFFGQGTRLTVV.

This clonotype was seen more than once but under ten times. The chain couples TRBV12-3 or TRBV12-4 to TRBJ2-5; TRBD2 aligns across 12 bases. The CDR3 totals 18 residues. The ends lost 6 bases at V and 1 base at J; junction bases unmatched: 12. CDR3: CASSTLRTSGMSQETQYF. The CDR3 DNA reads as TGTGCCAGCAGCACACTCCGGACTAGCGGGATGAGCCAAGAGACCCAGTACTTC.